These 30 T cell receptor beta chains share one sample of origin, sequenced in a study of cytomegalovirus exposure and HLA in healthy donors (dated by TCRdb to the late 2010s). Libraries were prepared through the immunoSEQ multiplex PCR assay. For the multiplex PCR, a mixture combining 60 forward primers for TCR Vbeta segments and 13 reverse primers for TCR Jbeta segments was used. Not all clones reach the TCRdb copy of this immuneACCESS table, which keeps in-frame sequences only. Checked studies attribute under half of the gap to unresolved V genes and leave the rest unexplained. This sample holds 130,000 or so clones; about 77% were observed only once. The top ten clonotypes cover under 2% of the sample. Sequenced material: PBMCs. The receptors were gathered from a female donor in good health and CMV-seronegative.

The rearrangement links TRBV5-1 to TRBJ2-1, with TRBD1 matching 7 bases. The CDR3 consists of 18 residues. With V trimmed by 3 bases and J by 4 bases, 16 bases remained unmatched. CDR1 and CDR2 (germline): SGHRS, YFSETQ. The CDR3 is CASSWQTDRDRDYNEQFF. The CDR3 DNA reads TGCGCCAGCAGCTGGCAAACGGACCGGGACAGAGATTACAATGAGCAGTTCTTC. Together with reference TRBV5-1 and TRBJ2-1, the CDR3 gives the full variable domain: KAGVTQTPRYLIKTRGQQVTLSCSPISGHRSVSWYQQTPGQGLQFLFEYFSETQRNKGNFPGRFSGRQFSNSRSEMNVSTLELGDSALYLCASSWQTDRDRDYNEQFFGPGTRLTVL.

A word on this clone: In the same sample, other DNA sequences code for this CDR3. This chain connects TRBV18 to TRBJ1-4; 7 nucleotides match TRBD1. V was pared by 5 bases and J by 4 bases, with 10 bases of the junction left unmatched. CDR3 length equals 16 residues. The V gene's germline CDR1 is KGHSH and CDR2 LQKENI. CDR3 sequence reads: CASSGPGQQNNEKLFF. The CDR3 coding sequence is TGTGCCAGCTCAGGGCCGGGACAGCAGAATAATGAAAAACTGTTTTTT.

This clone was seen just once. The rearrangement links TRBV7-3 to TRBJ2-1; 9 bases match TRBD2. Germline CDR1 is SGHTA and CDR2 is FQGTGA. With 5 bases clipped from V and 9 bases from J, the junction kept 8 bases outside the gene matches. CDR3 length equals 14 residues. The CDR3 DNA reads TGTGCCAGCAGCCCCTCAGCGGGAGGTGTTGAGCAGTTCTTC. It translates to CASSPSAGGVEQFF.

The CDR3 spells CASSFGQGDSPLHF. In DNA, the CDR3 is TGCGCCAGCAGCTTCGGACAGGGTGATTCACCCCTCCACTTT. The chain employs TRBV5-1 and TRBJ1-6, with TRBD1 identical over 8 bases. There are 14 residues in the CDR3. The V and J ends lost 2 bases and 8 bases, in that order; junction bases with no gene match: 3. Germline assignment: CDR1 SGHRS and CDR2 YFSETQ.

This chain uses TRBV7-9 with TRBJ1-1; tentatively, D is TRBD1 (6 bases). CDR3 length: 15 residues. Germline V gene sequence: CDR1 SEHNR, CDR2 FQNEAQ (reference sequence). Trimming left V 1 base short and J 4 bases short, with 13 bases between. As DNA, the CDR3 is TGTGCCAGCAGCTTAGAGGGGGAGCGGAGCACTGAAGCTTTCTTT. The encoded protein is CASSLEGERSTEAFF.

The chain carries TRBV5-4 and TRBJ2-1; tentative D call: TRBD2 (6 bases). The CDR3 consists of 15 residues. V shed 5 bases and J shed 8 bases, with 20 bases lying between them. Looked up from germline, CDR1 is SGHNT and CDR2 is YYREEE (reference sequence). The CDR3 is CASSSAGGVFYEQFF. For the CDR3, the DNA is TGTGCCAGCAGTTCAGCTGGCGGGGTTTTTTATGAGCAGTTCTTC.

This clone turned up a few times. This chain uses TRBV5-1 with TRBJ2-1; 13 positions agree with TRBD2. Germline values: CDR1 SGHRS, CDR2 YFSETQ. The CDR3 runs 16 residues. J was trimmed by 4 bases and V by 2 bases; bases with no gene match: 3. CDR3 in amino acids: CASSFGTSGKYNEQFF. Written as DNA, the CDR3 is TGCGCCAGCAGCTTCGGGACTAGCGGGAAATACAATGAGCAGTTCTTC.

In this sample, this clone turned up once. The CDR3 here is CASSVGNRGGSRGYTF. DNA of the CDR3: TGTGCCAGCAGCGTAGGGAATAGGGGGGGTTCGCGTGGCTACACCTTC. The rearrangement joins TRBV9 to TRBJ1-2; D may be TRBD1 (6 bases). The CDR3 extends over 16 amino acids. Trimming left V 0 bases short and J 7 bases short, with 19 bases between. The germline V gene has CDR1 SGDLS and CDR2 YYNGEE.

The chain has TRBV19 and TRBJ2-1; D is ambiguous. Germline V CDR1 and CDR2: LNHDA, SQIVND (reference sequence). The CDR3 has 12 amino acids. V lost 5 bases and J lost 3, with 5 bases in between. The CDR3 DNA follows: TGTGCCAGTAGTTTTCTCTACAATGAGCAGTTCTTC. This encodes CASSFLYNEQFF.

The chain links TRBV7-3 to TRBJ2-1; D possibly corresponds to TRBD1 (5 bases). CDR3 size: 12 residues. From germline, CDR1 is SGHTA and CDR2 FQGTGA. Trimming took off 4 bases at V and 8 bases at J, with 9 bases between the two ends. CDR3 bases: TGTGCCAGCAGCTCGTCCAGGGATGAGCAGTTCTTC. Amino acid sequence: CASSSSRDEQFF.

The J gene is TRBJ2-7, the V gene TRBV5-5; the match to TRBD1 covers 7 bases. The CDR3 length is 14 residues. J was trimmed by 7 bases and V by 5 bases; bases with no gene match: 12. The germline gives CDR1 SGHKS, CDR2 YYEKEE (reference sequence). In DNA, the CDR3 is TGTGCCAGCAGGCTGACAGGGTCCTCATGGGAGCAGTACTTC. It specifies CASRLTGSSWEQYF.

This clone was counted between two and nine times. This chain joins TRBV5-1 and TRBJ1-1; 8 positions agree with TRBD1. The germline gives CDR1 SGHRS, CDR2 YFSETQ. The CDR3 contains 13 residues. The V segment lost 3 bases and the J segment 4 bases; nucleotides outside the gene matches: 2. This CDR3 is CASSSDRATEAFF. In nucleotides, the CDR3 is TGCGCCAGCAGCTCGGACAGGGCCACTGAAGCTTTCTTT.

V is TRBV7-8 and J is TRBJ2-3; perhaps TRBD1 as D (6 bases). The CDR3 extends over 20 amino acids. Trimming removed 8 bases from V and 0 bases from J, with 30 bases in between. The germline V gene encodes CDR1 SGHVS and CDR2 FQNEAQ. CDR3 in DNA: TGTGCCAGCTCATTCCGGGGCAGGGGTTCATTCTTGACTAGCACAGATACGCAGTATTTT. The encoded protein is CASSFRGRGSFLTSTDTQYF.

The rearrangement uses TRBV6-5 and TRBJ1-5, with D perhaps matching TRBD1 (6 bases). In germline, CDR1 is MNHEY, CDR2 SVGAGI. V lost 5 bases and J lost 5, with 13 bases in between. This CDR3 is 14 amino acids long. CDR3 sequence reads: CASSPGGGYQPQHF. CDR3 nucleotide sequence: TGTGCCAGCAGTCCGGGAGGGGGATATCAGCCCCAGCATTTT.

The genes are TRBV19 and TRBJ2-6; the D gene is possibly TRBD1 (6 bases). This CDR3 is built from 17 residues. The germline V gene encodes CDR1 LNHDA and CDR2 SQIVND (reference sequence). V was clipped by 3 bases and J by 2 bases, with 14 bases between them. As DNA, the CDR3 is TGTGCCAGTAGTATGACGGATACAGGGCCTGGGGCCAACGTCCTGACTTTC. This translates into CASSMTDTGPGANVLTF.

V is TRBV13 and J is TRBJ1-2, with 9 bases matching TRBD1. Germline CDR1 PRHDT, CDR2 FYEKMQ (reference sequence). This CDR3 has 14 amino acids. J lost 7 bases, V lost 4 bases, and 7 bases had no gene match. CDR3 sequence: CASSSGTGGGGYTF. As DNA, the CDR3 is TGTGCCAGCAGCTCGGGAACAGGGGGCGGTGGCTACACCTTC. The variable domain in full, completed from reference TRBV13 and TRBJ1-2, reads AAGVIQSPRHLIKEKRETATLKCYPIPRHDTVYWYQQGPGQDPQFLISFYEKMQSDKGSIPDRFSAQQFSDYHSELNMSSLELGDSALYFCASSSGTGGGGYTFGSGTRLTVV.

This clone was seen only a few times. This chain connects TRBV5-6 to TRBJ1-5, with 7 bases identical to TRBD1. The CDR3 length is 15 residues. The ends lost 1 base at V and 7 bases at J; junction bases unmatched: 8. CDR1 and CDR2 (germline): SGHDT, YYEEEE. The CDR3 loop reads CASSLSPTGVQPQHF. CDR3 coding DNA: TGTGCCAGCAGCTTGTCCCCTACAGGGGTACAGCCCCAGCATTTT. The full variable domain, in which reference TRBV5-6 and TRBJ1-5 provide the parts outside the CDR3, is DAGVTQSPTHLIKTRGQQVTLRCSPKSGHDTVSWYQQALGQGPQFIFQYYEEEERQRGNFPDRFSGHQFPNYSSELNVNALLLGDSALYLCASSLSPTGVQPQHFGDGTRLSIL.

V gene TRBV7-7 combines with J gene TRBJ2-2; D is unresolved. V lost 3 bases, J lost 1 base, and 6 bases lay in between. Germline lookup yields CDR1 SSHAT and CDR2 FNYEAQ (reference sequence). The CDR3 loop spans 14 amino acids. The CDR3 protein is CASSFQVNTGELFF. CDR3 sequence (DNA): TGTGCCAGCAGCTTTCAGGTGAACACCGGGGAGCTGTTTTTT. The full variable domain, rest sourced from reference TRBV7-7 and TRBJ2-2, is GAGVSQSPRYKVTKRGQDVTLRCDPISSHATLYWYQQALGQGPEFLTYFNYEAQPDKSGLPSDRFSAERPEGSISTLTIQRTEQRDSAMYRCASSFQVNTGELFFGEGSRLTVL.

The CDR3 region is CSVNPGGYGYTF. CDR3 in DNA: TGCAGCGTTAATCCAGGGGGCTATGGCTACACCTTC. The chain carries TRBV29-1 and TRBJ1-2; 7 nucleotides agree with TRBD1. The CDR3 is 12 amino acids. The V gene's germline CDR1 is SQVTM and CDR2 ANQGSEA. Trimming removed 5 bases from V and 4 bases from J; junction bases left unmatched: 4.

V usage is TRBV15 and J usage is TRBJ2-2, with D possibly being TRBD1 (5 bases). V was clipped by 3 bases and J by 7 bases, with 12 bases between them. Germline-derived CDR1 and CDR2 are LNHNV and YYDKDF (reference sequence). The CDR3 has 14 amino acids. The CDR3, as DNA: TGTGCCACCAGCAGGCGACAGTTCGACGGGGAGCTGTTTTTT. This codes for CATSRRQFDGELFF.

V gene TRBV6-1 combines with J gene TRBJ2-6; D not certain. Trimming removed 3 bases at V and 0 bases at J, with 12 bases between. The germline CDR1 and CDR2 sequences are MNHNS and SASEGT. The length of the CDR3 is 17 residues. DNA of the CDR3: TGTGCCAGCAGTGACTGGGCATCACCCTCTGGGGCCAACGTCCTGACTTTC. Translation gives CASSDWASPSGANVLTF.

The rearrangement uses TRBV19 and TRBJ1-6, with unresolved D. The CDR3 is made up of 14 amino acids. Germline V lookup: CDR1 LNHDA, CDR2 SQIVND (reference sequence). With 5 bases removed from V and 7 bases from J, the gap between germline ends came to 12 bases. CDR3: CASSWGESNSPLHF. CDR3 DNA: TGTGCCAGTAGTTGGGGAGAAAGCAATTCACCCCTCCACTTT.

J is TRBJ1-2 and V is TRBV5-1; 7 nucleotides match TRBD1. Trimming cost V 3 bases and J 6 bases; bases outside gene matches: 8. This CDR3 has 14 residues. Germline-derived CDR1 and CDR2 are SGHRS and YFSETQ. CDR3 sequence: CASSYSTGVDGYTF. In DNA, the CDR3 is TGCGCCAGCAGCTACTCCACAGGGGTTGATGGCTACACCTTC. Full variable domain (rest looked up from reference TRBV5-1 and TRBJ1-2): KAGVTQTPRYLIKTRGQQVTLSCSPISGHRSVSWYQQTPGQGLQFLFEYFSETQRNKGNFPGRFSGRQFSNSRSEMNVSTLELGDSALYLCASSYSTGVDGYTFGSGTRLTVV.

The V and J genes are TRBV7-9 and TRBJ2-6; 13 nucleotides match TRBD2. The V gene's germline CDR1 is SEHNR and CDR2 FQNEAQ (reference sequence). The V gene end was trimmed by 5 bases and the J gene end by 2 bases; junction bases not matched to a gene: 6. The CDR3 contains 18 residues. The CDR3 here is CASSITSGRATGANVLTF. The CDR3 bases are TGTGCCAGCAGCATAACTAGCGGGAGGGCCACTGGGGCCAACGTCCTGACTTTC.

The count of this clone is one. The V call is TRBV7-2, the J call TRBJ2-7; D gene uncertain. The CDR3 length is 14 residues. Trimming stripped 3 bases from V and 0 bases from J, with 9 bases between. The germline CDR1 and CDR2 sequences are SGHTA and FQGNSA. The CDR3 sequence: CASSFKRSSYEQYF. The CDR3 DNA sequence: TGTGCCAGCAGCTTTAAGCGTAGCTCCTACGAGCAGTACTTC.

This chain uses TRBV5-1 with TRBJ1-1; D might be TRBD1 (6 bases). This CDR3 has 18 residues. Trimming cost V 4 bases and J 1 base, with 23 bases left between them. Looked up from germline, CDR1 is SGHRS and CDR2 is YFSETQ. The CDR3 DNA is TGCGCCAGCAGCCCTGGACTCGCGGGGGGCGTGGAGAACACTGAAGCTTTCTTT. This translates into CASSPGLAGGVENTEAFF.

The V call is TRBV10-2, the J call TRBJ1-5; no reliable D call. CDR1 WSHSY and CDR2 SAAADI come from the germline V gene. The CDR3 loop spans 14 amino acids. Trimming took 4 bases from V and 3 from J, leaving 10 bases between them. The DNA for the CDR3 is TGCGCCAGCAGTGGCGAGGCTTACAATCAGCCCCAGCATTTT. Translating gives CASSGEAYNQPQHF.

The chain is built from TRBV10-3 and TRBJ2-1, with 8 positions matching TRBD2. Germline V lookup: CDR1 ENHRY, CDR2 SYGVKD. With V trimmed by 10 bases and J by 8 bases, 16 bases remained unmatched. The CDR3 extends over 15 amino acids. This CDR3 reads CASLAREGLRDEQFF. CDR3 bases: TGTGCCAGCTTAGCCCGGGAGGGCCTTCGTGATGAGCAGTTCTTC.

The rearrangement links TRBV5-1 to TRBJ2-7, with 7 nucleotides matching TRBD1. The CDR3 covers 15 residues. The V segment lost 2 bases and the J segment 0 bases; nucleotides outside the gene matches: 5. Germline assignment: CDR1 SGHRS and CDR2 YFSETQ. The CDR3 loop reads CASSFGTASSYEQYF. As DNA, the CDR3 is TGCGCCAGCAGCTTCGGGACAGCTAGCTCCTACGAGCAGTACTTC.

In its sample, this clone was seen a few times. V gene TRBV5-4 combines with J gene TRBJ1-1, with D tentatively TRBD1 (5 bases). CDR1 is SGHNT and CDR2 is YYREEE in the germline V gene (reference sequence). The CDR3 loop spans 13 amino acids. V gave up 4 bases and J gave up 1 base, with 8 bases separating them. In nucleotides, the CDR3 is TGTGCCAGCAGCCCCGGACAGAACACTGAAGCTTTCTTT. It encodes CASSPGQNTEAFF.